This T cell receptor (beta chain) comes out of a study of early T cells in non-severe SARS-CoV-2 infection (dated by TCRdb to the early 2020s). At the level of the whole study: TCR sequencing used bulk RNA from unsorted whole blood, so alpha and beta chains could not be paired. General findings and caveats noted by the study authors: VDJdb matching was skewed toward anti-spike CD8 responses and likely underestimated virus-specific expansions by missing private and CD4 specificities.

Trimming takes 6 bases from V and 0 bases from J, and the germline ends sit 11 bases apart. The CDR3 covers 13 residues, taking in both the cysteine and the phenylalanine. The read is trimmed to its CDR3 DNA, 39 bases read in frame from base 1. The CDR1 and CDR2 encoded by the germline V gene are SQVTM and ANQGSEA. Libraries were constructed by 5' RACE. The run used a NextSeq 500. To correct for sequencing error and PCR bias, the TCR library protocol tagged individual cDNA molecules with unique molecular identifiers. Sequencing covered both TCR alpha and beta chains, and within each sample the abundances of alpha and beta sequences were tightly co-correlated. The authors processed their data as follows. Decombinator V4 was used to annotate the V gene, J gene and CDR3 of the TCR sequences. TCRs were defined as expanded if a significant change between any two time points was detected under a Poisson model with p below 0.0001. TCR abundances were normalised to the total number of TCRs sequenced per sample and were expressed as counts per million. MAIT TCRs were defined by TRAV1-2 paired with TRAJ12, TRAJ20 or TRAJ33, and iNKT TCRs by TRAV10 paired with TRAJ18. A search of VDJdb, accessed on 1 November 2021, was run for TCRs annotated to CMV, EBV and SARS-CoV-2, with TCRs annotated for multiple antigens excluded. Using fastp trimming at Q25 and MiXCR clonotype assembly, TCRdb reanalyzed the public sequencing data and kept in-frame beta chains. Rows matching on CDR3 protein sequence are summarized as one entry with the most common DNA and genes. The V and J calls follow TCRdb's processing rather than the paper's. Within this sample are about 55,000 distinct CDR3 sequences, with under 8% of them counted one time only. Roughly 6% of the sample is held by the ten biggest clonotypes.

This clonotype was detected ten times or more. Its cognate antigen has yet to be identified. No clone much larger than this one lies a single base away; base qualities are absent. This was a case-control study nested in a cohort of healthcare workers in London, UK, who had nasopharyngeal swab PCR tests and blood samples taken every week. Healthcare workers were recruited between 23 and 31 March 2020, during the week of the UK lockdown, and were followed weekly for up to about 15 weeks. This sample comprised whole blood, obtained at baseline. The clonotype was recovered from an adult who was a healthcare worker with PCR-confirmed SARS-CoV-2 infection or an uninfected control (not recorded which). The chain joins TRBV29-1 to TRBJ1-1; a confident D gene designation cannot be given. The CDR3 here reads CSVTVDMNTEAFF. The DNA is as follows: TGCAGCGTCACAGTAGACATGAACACTGAAGCTTTCTTT.